These T cell receptor beta chains were read from a single sample in a study of CD8 T cells in ankylosing spondylitis. MiXCR, applied by TCRdb to the 5' RACE reads, yields one record per CDR3 protein. The table includes about 150,000 distinct CDR3 sequences, about 32% detected once. Sequencing was carried out using synovial fluid, either unsorted or a sorted T cell fraction (not recorded which). These receptors originate from a male donor with ankylosing spondylitis. Each CDR3 is given with its conserved first and last residue. The D gene is left open where the match is weak. Only some rows state a clone size, as once, few, many or a class for expanded clones.

d_call: -
j_call: TRBJ2-2
clone_size: once
v_call: TRBV7-3
cdr3_aa: CASSHLLSAGTGELFF
cdr3_nt: TGTGCCAGCAGCCACCTCCTTTCAGCGGGCACCGGGGAGCTGTTTTTT

d_call: TRBD1
j_call: TRBJ2-3
clone_size: few
v_call: TRBV20-1
cdr3_aa: CSRTGDTDTQYF
cdr3_nt: TGCAGTCGGACAGGGGACACAGATACGCAGTATTTT

d_call: TRBD2
j_call: TRBJ2-1
clone_size: few
v_call: TRBV11-3
cdr3_aa: CASSALAGVGYNEQFF
cdr3_nt: TGTGCCAGCAGCGCACTAGCGGGAGTGGGGTACAATGAGCAGTTCTTC

d_call: -
j_call: TRBJ2-5
clone_size: -
v_call: TRBV9
cdr3_aa: CASSVDVQETQYF
cdr3_nt: TGTGCCAGCAGCGTAGACGTACAAGAGACCCAGTACTTC

d_call: TRBD1
j_call: TRBJ2-4
clone_size: -
v_call: TRBV6-5
cdr3_aa: CASSSFARQGQNIQYF
cdr3_nt: TGTGCCAGCAGTTCCTTCGCTCGACAGGGACAAAACATTCAGTACTTC

d_call: TRBD1
j_call: TRBJ1-1
clone_size: -
v_call: TRBV20-1
cdr3_aa: CSAREWDRAVSEAFF
cdr3_nt: TGCAGTGCTAGAGAGTGGGACAGGGCCGTATCTGAAGCTTTCTTT

d_call: -
j_call: TRBJ2-5
clone_size: -
v_call: TRBV7-2
cdr3_aa: CASSNQPGHLQETQYF
cdr3_nt: TGTGCCAGCAGCAATCAACCGGGACACCTTCAAGAGACCCAGTACTTC

d_call: -
j_call: TRBJ2-1
clone_size: -
v_call: TRBV9
cdr3_aa: CASTRDESNEQFF
cdr3_nt: TGTGCCAGCACCCGGGACGAGAGCAATGAGCAGTTCTTC

d_call: -
j_call: TRBJ2-5
clone_size: -
v_call: TRBV25-1
cdr3_aa: CASSEFGETQYF
cdr3_nt: TGTGCCAGCAGTGAATTCGGAGAGACCCAGTACTTC

d_call: TRBD1
j_call: TRBJ2-7
clone_size: many
v_call: TRBV12-3/TRBV12-4
cdr3_aa: CASNPGQGPYEQYF
cdr3_nt: TGTGCCAGCAACCCGGGACAGGGTCCCTACGAGCAGTACTTC

d_call: -
j_call: TRBJ2-7
clone_size: -
v_call: TRBV6-2/TRBV6-3
cdr3_aa: CASSYPVPPRVYEQYF
cdr3_nt: TGTGCCAGCAGTTATCCCGTCCCCCCCAGGGTCTACGAGCAGTACTTC

d_call: -
j_call: TRBJ2-7
clone_size: few
v_call: TRBV7-8
cdr3_aa: CASSLAPQVRTGQYF
cdr3_nt: TGTGCCAGCAGCTTAGCCCCCCAGGTTCGGACTGGGCAGTACTTC

d_call: -
j_call: TRBJ2-1
clone_size: -
v_call: TRBV20-1
cdr3_aa: CSAEDSASYNEQFF
cdr3_nt: TGCAGTGCTGAGGACTCCGCGTCCTACAATGAGCAGTTCTTC

d_call: -
j_call: TRBJ1-6
clone_size: -
v_call: TRBV10-3
cdr3_aa: CATSVGLALHF
cdr3_nt: TGTGCCACTTCAGTGGGTTTGGCCCTCCACTTT

d_call: -
j_call: TRBJ2-4
clone_size: few
v_call: TRBV20-1
cdr3_aa: CSASRLLNIQYF
cdr3_nt: TGCAGTGCTAGCCGGCTCCTAAACATTCAGTACTTC

d_call: -
j_call: TRBJ2-1
clone_size: few
v_call: TRBV12-3/TRBV12-4
cdr3_aa: CASSLGGSIEQFF
cdr3_nt: TGTGCCAGCAGTTTAGGGGGGAGCATTGAGCAGTTCTTC

d_call: -
j_call: TRBJ2-2
clone_size: many
v_call: TRBV7-9
cdr3_aa: CASSLTGPTNTGELFF
cdr3_nt: TGTGCCAGCAGCTTAACCGGACCCACGAACACCGGGGAGCTGTTTTTT

d_call: -
j_call: TRBJ2-7
clone_size: -
v_call: TRBV6-2/TRBV6-3
cdr3_aa: CASSFRQSARYEQYF
cdr3_nt: TGTGCCAGCAGTTTCAGACAGTCAGCTAGGTACGAGCAGTACTTC

d_call: TRBD1
j_call: TRBJ1-2
clone_size: many
v_call: TRBV7-8
cdr3_aa: CASSLLGTGRWYGYTF
cdr3_nt: TGTGCCAGCAGCTTACTTGGGACAGGGCGATGGTATGGCTACACCTTC

d_call: -
j_call: TRBJ1-1
clone_size: -
v_call: TRBV5-1
cdr3_aa: CASSLVGKPDTEAFF
cdr3_nt: TGCGCCAGCAGCTTGGTAGGGAAGCCGGACACTGAAGCTTTCTTT

d_call: -
j_call: TRBJ1-1
clone_size: few
v_call: TRBV5-6
cdr3_aa: CASSLGTAGNTEAFF
cdr3_nt: TGTGCCAGCAGCTTGGGGACGGCCGGGAACACTGAAGCTTTCTTT

d_call: -
j_call: TRBJ1-2
clone_size: -
v_call: TRBV9
cdr3_aa: CASTAGVARGRYTF
cdr3_nt: TGTGCCAGCACCGCGGGTGTCGCTCGTGGACGCTACACCTTC